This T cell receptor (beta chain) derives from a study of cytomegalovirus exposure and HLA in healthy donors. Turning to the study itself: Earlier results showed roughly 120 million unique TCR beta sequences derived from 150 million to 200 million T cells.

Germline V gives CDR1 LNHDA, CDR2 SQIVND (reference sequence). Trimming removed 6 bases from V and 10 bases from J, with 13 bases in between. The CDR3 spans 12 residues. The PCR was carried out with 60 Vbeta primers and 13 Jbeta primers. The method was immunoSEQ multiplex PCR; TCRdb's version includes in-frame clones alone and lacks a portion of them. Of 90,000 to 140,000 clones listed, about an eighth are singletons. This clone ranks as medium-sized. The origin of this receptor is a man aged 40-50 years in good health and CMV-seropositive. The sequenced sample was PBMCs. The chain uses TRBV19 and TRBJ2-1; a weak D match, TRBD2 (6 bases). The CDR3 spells CASSLVEGEQFF. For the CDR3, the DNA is TGTGCCAGTAGCCTTGTGGAGGGGGAGCAGTTCTTC.